This entry is about one T cell receptor (beta chain). Per germline, CDR1 SNHLY and CDR2 FYNNEI. This CDR3 is 10 amino acids long. V shed 6 bases and J shed 4 bases, with 4 bases lying between them. TCRdb fed the RT-PCR reads into MiXCR, producing one record per CDR3 protein. Of about 680,000 distinct CDR3 sequences in the sample, around 14% were seen once. The rearrangement links TRBV2 to TRBJ2-7; D unclear. The origin of this receptor is a female donor in good health, serving as a healthy control. Sequencing was carried out using memory CD4+ T cells from blood. CDR3 coding DNA: TGTGCCAGCAGGCAGTACGAGCAGTACTTC. This encodes CASRQYEQYF.